A selection of T cell receptor beta chains follows, all from one sample in a study of blood T cell repertoires in COVID-19. Clones were sequenced by immunoSEQ multiplex PCR, and TCRdb holds only the in-frame ones, with some missing. The sample yields just under 50,000 clones, 86% seen once. Sequences were obtained from peripheral blood. These receptors were obtained from a human donor in a cohort sampled during active COVID-19. Each CDR3 is given with its conserved first and last residue. The order of the fields is clone size, J gene, D gene, V gene, CDR3 length, CDR3 DNA, CDR3 protein. D genes are given only for firm matches. Clone size is shown for a subset of rows, as once, few, many or a class of expanded clone.

>-|TRBJ1-2|-|TRBV6-5|15
TGTGCCAGCAGTTATTTTGGGGGGGAGACCTATGGCTACACCTTC
CASSYFGGETYGYTF
>-|TRBJ1-4|TRBD1|TRBV5-1|16
TGCGCCAGCAGCTTGGCCACGGGACAGGGTAATGAAAAACTGTTTTTT
CASSLATGQGNEKLFF
>-|TRBJ2-4|TRBD2|TRBV11-2|18
TGTGCCAGCAGCCACACGGCCGGAGCGGGAGTAGCCAAAAACATTCAGTACTTC
CASSHTAGAGVAKNIQYF
>-|TRBJ2-3|TRBD2|TRBV4-1|20
TGCGCCAGCAGCCATCCCACCTGGGGTAGCGGGAGAACCCCCACAGATACGCAGTATTTT
CASSHPTWGSGRTPTDTQYF
>-|TRBJ1-1|-|TRBV7-9|16
TGTGCCAGCAGCTTATGGGGGGGAAGAATGAACACTGAAGCTTTCTTT
CASSLWGGRMNTEAFF
>-|TRBJ2-1|-|TRBV14|16
TGTGCCAGCAGCCTCCTGGGGGAGGTTTCCTACAATGAGCAGTTCTTC
CASSLLGEVSYNEQFF
>-|TRBJ2-3|-|TRBV12-3/TRBV12-4|13
TGTGCCAGCAGTTTGTCTAGGACAGATACGCAGTATTTT
CASSLSRTDTQYF
>-|TRBJ1-2|TRBD1|TRBV5-1|14
TGCGCCAGCAGCATAGACAGGGGACGGGCTGGCTACACCTTC
CASSIDRGRAGYTF
>-|TRBJ2-1|-|TRBV11-2|14
TGTGCCAGCAGGGCACTGTGGCAGGGCAATGAGCAGTTCTTC
CASRALWQGNEQFF
>few|TRBJ1-6|-|TRBV7-8|15
TGTGCCAGCAGCTTAGATGGCAAACCGGGTTCACCCCTCCACTTT
CASSLDGKPGSPLHF
>-|TRBJ1-1|-|TRBV7-2|14
TGTGCCAGCAGCTTAAACAGGGTGAACACTGAAGCTTTCTTT
CASSLNRVNTEAFF
>-|TRBJ2-7|TRBD2|TRBV5-5|13
TGTGCCAGCAGCTTGGATGGGACTAGCAAGCAGTACTTC
CASSLDGTSKQYF
>few|TRBJ1-1|-|TRBV19|14
TGTGCCAGTAGTCTCCGGAGGTTGAACACTGAAGCTTTCTTT
CASSLRRLNTEAFF
>few|TRBJ2-3|-|TRBV18|15
TGTGCCAGCTCACCACCAGTCGGGAACACAGATACGCAGTATTTT
CASSPPVGNTDTQYF
>-|TRBJ2-7|-|TRBV6-5|11
TGTGCCAGCAGTCTCCTATTCGGTTTTTACTTC
CASSLLFGFYF
>once|TRBJ2-5|-|TRBV30|11
TGTGCCTGGAGCGTAGACGGAGTTCGGTACTTC
CAWSVDGVRYF
>-|TRBJ2-3|TRBD2|TRBV24-1|15
TGTGCCACCAGTGATCAGAGCGGGGGGGCAGATGCGCAGTATTTT
CATSDQSGGADAQYF
>-|TRBJ2-1|TRBD1|TRBV6-2/TRBV6-3|15
TGTGCCAGCAGCACAGGGGGGATTGGGTACAATGAGCAGTTCTTC
CASSTGGIGYNEQFF
>-|TRBJ2-7|-|TRBV6-5|11
TGTGCCAGCCTTGAGTCGTACGAGCAGTACTTC
CASLESYEQYF
>-|TRBJ2-2|TRBD1|TRBV11-2|16
TGTGCCAGCAGCTGGACCGGGACAGGGAATGGCGGGGAGCTGTTTTTT
CASSWTGTGNGGELFF
>-|TRBJ1-4|-|TRBV30|13
TGTGCCTGGGCGGGGGGGACTAATGAAAAACTGTTTTTT
CAWAGGTNEKLFF
>few|TRBJ2-7|-|TRBV3-1/TRBV3-2|14
TGTGCCAGCAGCCAAGGCCATAGCTCCTACGAGCAGTACTTC
CASSQGHSSYEQYF
>-|TRBJ2-2|-|TRBV19|14
TGTGCCAGTAGGAGGGGGGGGAACACCGGGGAGCTGTTTTTT
CASRRGGNTGELFF
>-|TRBJ2-2|-|TRBV28|17
TGTGCCAGCAGTTCCCAGGGTTTGACTTCGAACACCGGGGAGCTGTTTTTT
CASSSQGLTSNTGELFF
>-|TRBJ2-5|-|TRBV7-8|13
TGTGCCAGCAGCCCGTCTAAGTTCTTGACCCAGTACTTC
CASSPSKFLTQYF
>-|TRBJ2-2|TRBD2|TRBV11-3|19
TGTGCCAGCAGCTTAGGGTCCCCTAGCGGGGGGCCGAACACCGGGGAGCTGTTTTTT
CASSLGSPSGGPNTGELFF
>-|TRBJ1-5|-|TRBV5-1|16
TGCGCCAGCAGCCCGGGCGACAGGAGACTTAATCAGCCCCAGCATTTT
CASSPGDRRLNQPQHF
>once|TRBJ2-7|TRBD1|TRBV3-1/TRBV3-2|15
TGTGCCAGCAGCCCCTTACGGGGACAGATCTACGAGCAGTACTTC
CASSPLRGQIYEQYF
>-|TRBJ2-3|TRBD1|TRBV5-1|16
TGCGCCAGCAGCTTGGTAGGGACAGGGGGCACAGATACGCAGTATTTT
CASSLVGTGGTDTQYF